This record covers a single TCR beta chain. The CDR3 is 17 residues long. Trimming left V 1 base short and J 4 bases short, with 20 bases between. Germline CDR1 and CDR2: SGHDT and YYEEEE. As processed by the authors: The authors estimated nucleated cell counts from reference gene primer amplification. The protocol was immunoSEQ multiplex PCR, while the TCRdb copy is restricted to in-frame clones and leaves out a portion. V and J calls and clone size are those listed in that table; D and trimming were worked out from the DNA. Altogether 240,000 or so clones are present, about nine tenths being singletons, with the ten largest covering around 7.2%. The sample belongs to a study of blood T cell repertoires in COVID-19. Study at large: From the United States, Italy and Spain came samples of acute and convalescent COVID-19. In each case, the material was cDNA or gDNA derived from T cells, B-cell-depleted T cells, or PBMCs.

The chain links TRBV5-6 to TRBJ1-2; D is possibly TRBD1 (6 bases). This receptor was identified in a man between 60 and 70 years old who had recovered from COVID-19. Sequencing input: peripheral blood. The CDR3 nucleotides are TGTGCCAGCAGCTTGTTAGTAGGTCAGGGGCTCGCCTATGGCTACACCTTC. It is translated as CASSLLVGQGLAYGYTF.